This T cell receptor (beta chain) appears in the sequencing data of a study of T cells in Graves' hyperthyroidism and ophthalmopathy. Amplified TCR beta CDR3 regions came from RNA transcripts. In the first-round RT-PCR of the TCR CDR3, the HTBI primer set was used. From the multiplex PCR reads, TCRdb called clonotypes with MiXCR, one entry per CDR3 protein. Of over 150,000 distinct CDR3 sequences listed, approximately 15% are singletons. This clonotype has only a few counts. The CDR3 extends over 13 amino acids. The V end lost 0 bases, the J end lost 8 bases, and 11 bases lay between the germline ends. CDR1 is MGHRA, CDR2 YSYEKL, per germline.

The rearrangement joins TRBV4-1 to TRBJ2-7; D remains unclear. The material sequenced was blood. This TCR derives from a woman between 45 and 65 years old with Graves' hyperthyroidism. The CDR3 DNA reads TGCGCCAGCAGCCAAGAGGGTCGGAATAAGCAGTACTTC. It yields the protein CASSQEGRNKQYF.